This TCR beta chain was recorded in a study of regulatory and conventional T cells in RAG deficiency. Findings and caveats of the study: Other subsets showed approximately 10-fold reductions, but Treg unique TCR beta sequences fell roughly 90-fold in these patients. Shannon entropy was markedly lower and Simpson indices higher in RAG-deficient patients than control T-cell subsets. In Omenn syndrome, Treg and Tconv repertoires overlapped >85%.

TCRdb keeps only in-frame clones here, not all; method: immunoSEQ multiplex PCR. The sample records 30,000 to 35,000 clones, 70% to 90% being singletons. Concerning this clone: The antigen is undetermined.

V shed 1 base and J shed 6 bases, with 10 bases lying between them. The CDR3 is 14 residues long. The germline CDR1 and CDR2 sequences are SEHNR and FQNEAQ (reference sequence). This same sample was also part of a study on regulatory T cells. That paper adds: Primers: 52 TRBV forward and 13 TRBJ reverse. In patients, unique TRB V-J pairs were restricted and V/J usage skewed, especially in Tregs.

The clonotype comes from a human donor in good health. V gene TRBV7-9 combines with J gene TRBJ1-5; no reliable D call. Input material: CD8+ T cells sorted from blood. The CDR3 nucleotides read TGTGCCAGCAGCTTAGGAGGTTATGGTCAGCCCCAGCATTTT. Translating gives CASSLGGYGQPQHF.